The TCR beta chain described here comes from a study of T cells in Graves' hyperthyroidism and ophthalmopathy. With 2 bases removed from V and 3 bases from J, the gap between germline ends came to 8 bases. Looked up from germline, CDR1 is DFQATT and CDR2 is SNEGSKA (reference sequence). The length of the CDR3 is 13 residues. RNA transcripts gave rise to amplified TCR beta CDR3 regions. Using the HTBI primer set, a first-round RT-PCR was run on the TCR CDR3. TCRdb ran MiXCR on the multiplex PCR reads and lists one entry per CDR3 protein. The profile shows roughly 30,000 distinct CDR3 sequences, over 35% of them singletons.

The clonotype originates from a woman aged 30 to 39 with Graves' hyperthyroidism. The material sequenced was blood. The rearrangement joins TRBV20-1 to TRBJ1-5; D not resolved. This CDR3 reads CSARRENNQPQHF. CDR3 DNA sequence: TGCAGTGCTAGAAGAGAGAACAATCAGCCCCAGCATTTT.